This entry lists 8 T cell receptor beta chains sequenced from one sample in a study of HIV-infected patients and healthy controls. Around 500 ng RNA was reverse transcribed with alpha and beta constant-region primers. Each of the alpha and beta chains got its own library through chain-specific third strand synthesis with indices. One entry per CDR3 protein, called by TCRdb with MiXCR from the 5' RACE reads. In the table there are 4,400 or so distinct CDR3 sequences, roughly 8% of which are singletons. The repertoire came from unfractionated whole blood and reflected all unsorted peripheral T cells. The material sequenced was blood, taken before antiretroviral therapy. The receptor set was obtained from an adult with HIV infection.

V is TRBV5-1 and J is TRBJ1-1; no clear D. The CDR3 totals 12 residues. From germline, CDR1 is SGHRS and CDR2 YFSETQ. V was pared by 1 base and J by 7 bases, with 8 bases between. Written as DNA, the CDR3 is TGCGCCAGCAGCTTGAGGGCCAATGAAGCTTTCTTT. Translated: CASSLRANEAFF.

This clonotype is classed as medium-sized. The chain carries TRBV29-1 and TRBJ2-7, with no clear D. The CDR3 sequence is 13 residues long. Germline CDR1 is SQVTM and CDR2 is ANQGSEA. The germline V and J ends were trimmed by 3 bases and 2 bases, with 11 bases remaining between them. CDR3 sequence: CSVDDGGPYEQYF. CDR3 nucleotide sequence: TGCAGCGTTGACGACGGCGGCCCCTACGAGCAGTACTTC.

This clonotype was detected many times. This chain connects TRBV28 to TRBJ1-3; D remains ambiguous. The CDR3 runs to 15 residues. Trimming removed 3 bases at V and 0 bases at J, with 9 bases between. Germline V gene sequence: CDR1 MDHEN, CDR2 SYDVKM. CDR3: CASSFPGSSGNTIYF. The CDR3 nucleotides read TGTGCCAGCAGTTTTCCGGGGAGCTCTGGAAACACCATATATTTT.

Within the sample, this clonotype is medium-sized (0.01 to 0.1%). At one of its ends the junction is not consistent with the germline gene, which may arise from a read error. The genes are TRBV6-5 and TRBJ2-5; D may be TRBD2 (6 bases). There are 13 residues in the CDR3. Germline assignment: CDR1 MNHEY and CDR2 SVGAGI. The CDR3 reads CASSHSLAETQYF. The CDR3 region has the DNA TGTGCCAGCAGTCACTCCCTAGCGGAGACCCAGTACTTC.

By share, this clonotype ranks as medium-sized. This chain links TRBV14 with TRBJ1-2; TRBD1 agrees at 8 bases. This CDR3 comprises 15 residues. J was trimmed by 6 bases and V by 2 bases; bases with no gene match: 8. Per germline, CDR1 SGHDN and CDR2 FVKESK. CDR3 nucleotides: TGTGCCAGCAGCCAACTGACAGGGGTGTTTAATGGCTACACCTTC. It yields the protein CASSQLTGVFNGYTF.

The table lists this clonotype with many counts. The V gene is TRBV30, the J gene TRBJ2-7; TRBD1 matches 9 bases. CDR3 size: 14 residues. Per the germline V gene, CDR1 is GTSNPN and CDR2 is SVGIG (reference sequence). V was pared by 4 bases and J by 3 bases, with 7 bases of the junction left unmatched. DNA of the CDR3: TGTGCCTGGAACCCGGGGACAGGGCACTACGAGCAGTACTTC. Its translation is CAWNPGTGHYEQYF.

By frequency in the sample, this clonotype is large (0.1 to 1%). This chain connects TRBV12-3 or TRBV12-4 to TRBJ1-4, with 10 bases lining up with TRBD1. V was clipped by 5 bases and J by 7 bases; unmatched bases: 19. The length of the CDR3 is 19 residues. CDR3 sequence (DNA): TGTGCCAGCAGTCAGCAACGGGGGACAGGGGAAATTCCTGGTGAAAAACTGTTTTTT. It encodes CASSQQRGTGEIPGEKLFF.

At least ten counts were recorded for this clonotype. DNA of the CDR3: TGCGCCAGCAGCTCCCTGGAGGGAAGCTCTGGAAACACCATATATTTT. The encoded protein is CASSSLEGSSGNTIYF. This sequence joins TRBV5-1 and TRBJ1-3; D gene uncertain. The V gene lost 3 bases and the J gene lost 0 bases, with 13 bases spanning the gap. The CDR3 spans 16 residues. Germline V CDR1 and CDR2: SGHRS, YFSETQ.